This T cell receptor (beta chain) was sequenced during a study of T cells in Graves' hyperthyroidism and ophthalmopathy. The CDR3 has 15 residues. V shed 0 bases, J shed 7 bases, and the junction held 4 bases outside the gene matches. The V gene's germline CDR1 is SGHDT and CDR2 YYEEEE. TCR beta CDR3 region amplification was performed from RNA transcripts. First-round RT-PCR of the TCR CDR3 relied on the HTBI primer set. In TCRdb, the multiplex PCR reads were re-called with MiXCR into one record per CDR3 protein. This table has about 300,000 distinct CDR3 sequences, less than 20% appearing once. It was uncontrolled infection, other autoimmune disease, pregnancy or lactation that excluded patients.

This receptor was taken from a man aged 45 to 65 with Graves' ophthalmopathy. The chain is built from TRBV5-6 and TRBJ1-6, with TRBD1 matching over 7 bases. The source material was blood. The chain's CDR3 is CASSLGQGRNSPLHF. The CDR3 nucleotides read TGTGCCAGCAGCTTGGGACAGGGCCGGAATTCACCCCTCCACTTT. The whole variable domain, filled in from reference TRBV5-6 and TRBJ1-6, reads DAGVTQSPTHLIKTRGQQVTLRCSPKSGHDTVSWYQQALGQGPQFIFQYYEEEERQRGNFPDRFSGHQFPNYSSELNVNALLLGDSALYLCASSLGQGRNSPLHFGNGTRLTVT.